A single sample gave rise to the 8 T cell receptor beta chains below, sequenced in a study of CD8 T cells in ankylosing spondylitis. Notes on the study in general: It appeared that ankylosing spondylitis blood was characterized by a TCR beta motif of several highly homologous variants.

TCRdb re-analysed the 5' RACE reads in MiXCR, keeping a single row per CDR3 protein. The sample has around 770,000 distinct CDR3 sequences, approximately 12% seen once. Their specific antigens are unknown. Input material: blood, either unsorted or a sorted T cell fraction (not recorded which). These receptors all stem from a male donor with ankylosing spondylitis.

V is TRBV12-3 or TRBV12-4 and J is TRBJ1-2; D ambiguous. This CDR3 is 12 amino acids long. The V end was cut by 3 bases, the J end by 4 bases, with 6 bases between. CDR3 region: CASSLWAYGYTF. The CDR3 region has the DNA TGTGCCAGCAGTTTGTGGGCCTATGGCTACACCTTC.

The chain has TRBV12-3 or TRBV12-4 and TRBJ1-4, with a possible D match to TRBD1 (6 bases). Trimming stripped 5 bases from V and 0 bases from J, with 7 bases between. The CDR3 covers 14 residues. In nucleotides, the CDR3 is TGTGCCAGCAGTCACAGGGCAACTAATGAAAAACTGTTTTTT. This encodes CASSHRATNEKLFF.

This clonotype was seen a handful of times. The V call is TRBV5-1, the J call TRBJ1-2; D might be TRBD1 (5 bases). Germline CDR1 and CDR2: SGHRS and YFSETQ. This CDR3 is built from 13 residues. V lost 1 base to trimming and J lost 6 bases, with 10 bases between them. Here the CDR3 reads CASSLQRGDGYTF. The CDR3 DNA follows: TGCGCCAGCAGCTTGCAGCGGGGCGATGGCTACACCTTC. Looking up the rest from reference TRBV5-1 and TRBJ1-2 gives the full variable domain: KAGVTQTPRYLIKTRGQQVTLSCSPISGHRSVSWYQQTPGQGLQFLFEYFSETQRNKGNFPGRFSGRQFSNSRSEMNVSTLELGDSALYLCASSLQRGDGYTFGSGTRLTVV.

This clonotype was counted ten times or more. Here the CDR3 reads CASSQDYFDTQYF. The CDR3 DNA reads TGTGCCAGCAGCCAAGACTACTTCGATACGCAGTATTTT. The chain recombines TRBV4-2 with TRBJ2-3; no firm D call. The germline V gene encodes CDR1 LGHNA and CDR2 YNFKEQ. CDR3 size: 13 residues. V was clipped by 0 bases and J by 6 bases, with 7 bases between them.

This clonotype was seen more than once but under ten times. The CDR3 sequence: CASSRGPGDSPLHF. The CDR3 bases are TGTGCCAGCAGCCGAGGCCCCGGAGATTCACCCCTCCACTTT. The chain carries TRBV7-2 and TRBJ1-6; D unclear. Per germline, CDR1 SGHTA and CDR2 FQGNSA. The CDR3 runs to 14 residues. V shed 5 bases and J shed 8 bases, with 13 bases lying between them.

Turning to this clonotype: This may stem from a read error, because a much larger clone lies one nucleotide away. The rearrangement joins TRBV7-2 to TRBJ2-2, with unresolved D. Trimming pared 2 bases from V and 7 bases from J, leaving 8 bases between. This CDR3 is 13 amino acids long. Germline V gene data show CDR1 as SGHTA and CDR2 as FQGNSA. CDR3 in DNA: TGTGCCAGCAGCTTACGGTTAATCGGGGAGCTGTTTTTT. It is translated as CASSLRLIGELFF.

This clonotype was counted only a few times. This chain uses TRBV7-9 with TRBJ1-1; the D is unclear. The CDR3 sequence is 14 residues long. Between the trimmed V and J ends, which lost 0 bases and 3 bases, there was a span of 8 bases. The germline gives CDR1 SEHNR, CDR2 FQNEAQ (reference sequence). For the CDR3, the DNA is TGTGCCAGCAGCTTAGCGCGGCAGTACACTGAAGCTTTCTTT. It encodes CASSLARQYTEAFF.

This rearrangement joins TRBV7-2 to TRBJ1-4; 8 bases line up with TRBD1. Trimming cost V 1 base and J 8 bases; bases outside gene matches: 3. CDR1 SGHTA and CDR2 FQGNSA come from the germline V gene. The CDR3 runs 14 residues. CDR3 residues: CASSLEDRVEKLFF. The CDR3, as DNA: TGTGCCAGCAGCTTAGAGGACAGGGTCGAAAAACTGTTTTTT.